This T cell receptor beta chain was sequenced for a study of memory CD4+ T cells and cytomegalovirus serostatus. The sort gate was single viable CD3+CD4+CD8-CD45RO+ cells for memory CD4+ T cells. Total CD4+ T cells were enriched by CD4 positive selection. General study findings and limits: Each of approximately 61 CMV-associated TCRbeta sequences occurred in one to five individuals. Median bootstrapped AUC for CMV status was about 0.96 originally, just under 0.93 US-trained.

Sequencing used immunoSEQ multiplex PCR; TCRdb keeps in-frame clones, though not all of them. The sample shows approximately 88,000 clones, 80% of them seen only once. V lost 5 bases and J lost 4, with 14 bases in between. Looked up from germline, CDR1 is KGHSH and CDR2 is LQKENI. The CDR3 totals 14 residues. This clone was counted a few times. What it recognizes is unknown. J is TRBJ1-1 and V is TRBV18; D is possibly TRBD1 (5 bases). The clonotype was recovered from an adult in good health and CMV-seropositive. The sequencing input was memory CD4+ T cells from blood. As DNA, the CDR3 is TGTGCCAGCTCAACGACAGAATTGGGCACTGAAGCTTTCTTT. Its protein is CASSTTELGTEAFF.